This T cell receptor (beta chain) was sequenced during a study of Graves' ophthalmopathy and Graves' hyperthyroidism (dated by TCRdb to the late 2010s). Some background on the complete study: A patient counted as having stable hyperthyroidism if there was no progression to ophthalmopathy within 18 months of follow-up. TCR beta repertoire signatures were used to distinguish Graves' ophthalmopathy from Graves' hyperthyroidism and to predict progression to ophthalmopathy. In total, around 140 blood samples were TCR-sequenced: 40 to 45 ophthalmopathy, 80 or so hyperthyroidism and roughly 17 hyperthyroidism-to-ophthalmopathy patients. To explore V-J signatures that separate ophthalmopathy from hyperthyroidism, a discovery set of approximately 100 patients was enrolled, consisting of about 43 with ophthalmopathy and 55 to 65 with stable hyperthyroidism. An independent validation cohort comprised under 20 hyperthyroidism patients and some 16 patients who later progressed from hyperthyroidism to ophthalmopathy. In a handful of hyperthyroidism patients, the T-cell repertoire of thyroid tissue was compared with the T-cell repertoire of blood. Following sampling, methimazole starting at 30 mg daily was administered to hyperthyroidism patients, and high-dose intravenous methylprednisolone was administered to ophthalmopathy patients.

Trimmed from V: 5 bases; trimmed from J: 2 bases; junction bases lacking a gene match: 12. From the cysteine up to the phenylalanine, the CDR3 has a length of 17 residues. Only the CDR3 part of the read is kept: 51 bases, read in frame from the first base. The germline V gene (reference sequence) sets CDR1 to SEHNR and CDR2 to FQNEAQ. What the study reported, not specific to this receptor: In validation, the model predicted ophthalmopathy progression with about 64% sensitivity and approximately 72% specificity; approximately 12 predicted patients were CT-confirmed with GO in a median of approximately six months. Ophthalmopathy was separated from stable hyperthyroidism by the 13-signature model with roughly 87% sensitivity and around 81% specificity in cross-validation and with 80%/75% in the test set. Among expanded thyroid clonotypes with frequency above 0.001, most also showed up in blood, which suggests that blood repertoires may reflect the thyroid immune response. No statistical method was used to set the sample size in advance, and the investigators knew which group each participant was assigned to.

Hyperthyroidism patients were newly diagnosed, were aged 18 to 65 years, and had a disease duration under 2 months. Anyone with other autoimmune diseases, uncontrolled infections, pregnancy or lactation was excluded from the study. Diagnosis relied on clinical symptoms, serum thyroxine, TRAb, thyroid ultrasound and orbital computed tomography. Total RNA was extracted using Trizol reagent, and RNA quality was checked on an Agilent 2100 Bioanalyzer. With regard to this clonotype: The antigen this receptor binds is unknown. Base-call qualities are not available, and no considerably larger clone is one nucleotide away.

For repertoire sequencing, the TCR beta CDR3 regions were amplified from RNA transcripts. A first-round RT-PCR used HTBI primers with the Qiagen OneStep RT-PCR kit, followed by a second-round multiplex PCR, size selection and purification. The libraries underwent paired-end sequencing with 100 bp reads on an Illumina HiSeq2000. Processing in the source paper ran as follows. SOAPnuke was used for read processing, and reads with adapters, uncalled bases, a mean Phred below 15, or no exact constant-primer or identifier match were discarded. COPE v1.2.5 was used to merge high-quality paired reads. Unique nucleotide sequences were defined as clonotypes and aligned to IMGT TRB V, D and J references using MiTCR v1.1. The analysis was limited to V-J combinations with a frequency above 0.0001, which together covered 99.2% of repertoires. For each V-J combination, a TCR clonal expansion and chaos score was defined as F50 clonal expansion divided by the chaos observed in the TCRdist matrix. Welch's t-statistics and random forest were used to narrow the features down to more than 10 V-J combinations, which were then fed into a naive Bayes classifier. The Morisita-Horn index was used to measure how similar the thyroid and blood repertoires were. TCRdb's own reprocessing of the public reads used fastp at Q25 and MiXCR and kept productive beta chains. Each entry merges the rows of one CDR3 protein and shows their most common DNA and genes. TCRdb's processing, not the authors', yielded these V and J calls. In all, the sample holds 900,000 to 1,200,000 distinct CDR3 sequences, and about 40% of those were seen once. In total, the top ten clones hold around 10% of the sample.

This receptor was taken from an adult man with Graves' hyperthyroidism. Sequences were obtained from peripheral blood or thyroid tissue (not recorded which). The chain is assembled from TRBV7-9 and TRBJ1-3, with 7 bases in between that match TRBD1. The CDR3 has the sequence CASSPRQGPRAGNTIYF. DNA sequence: TGTGCCAGCAGCCCCCGACAGGGCCCGAGGGCTGGAAACACCATATATTTT. This CDR3, with the reference TRBV7-9 and TRBJ1-3 proteins standing in past its ends, gives the full variable domain DTGVSQNPRHKITKRGQNVTFRCDPISEHNRLYWYRQTLGQGPEFLTYFQNEAQLEKSRLLSDRFSAERPKGSFSTLEIQRTEQGDSAMYLCASSPRQGPRAGNTIYFGEGSWLTVV.